One and the same sample provided the 18 T cell receptor beta chains below, sequenced in a study of shared clonotypes between healthy human individuals. This table comes from immunoSEQ multiplex PCR, and its TCRdb copy is limited to in-frame clones, with some not included. This table has more than 2 million clones, around 95% appearing once. Sequencing input: naive CD4+ T cells sorted from blood. Subset denoted: CD45RA+ positively selected. The origin of the receptors is a man aged 18 to 29 in good health.

J is TRBJ1-2 and V is TRBV7-9; D is unclear. This CDR3 contains 12 residues. CDR1 is SEHNR, CDR2 FQNEAQ, per germline (reference sequence). V shed 5 bases and J shed 4 bases, with 8 bases lying between them. The CDR3, as DNA: TGTGCCAGCAGCCATTTTTCCTATGGCTACACCTTC. This gives the protein CASSHFSYGYTF. Using reference TRBV7-9 and TRBJ1-2 for the parts outside the CDR3, the full variable domain is DTGVSQNPRHKITKRGQNVTFRCDPISEHNRLYWYRQTLGQGPEFLTYFQNEAQLEKSRLLSDRFSAERPKGSFSTLEIQRTEQGDSAMYLCASSHFSYGYTFGSGTRLTVV.

This clone came up a few times. The genes are TRBV6-4 and TRBJ2-2; either TRBD1 or TRBD2 may fit D (5 bases each). The length of the CDR3 is 14 residues. Germline CDR1 reads MRHNA; CDR2 reads SNTAGT. The V and J ends lost 3 bases and 6 bases respectively, with 11 bases between them. CDR3 amino acids: CASSESWGPGELFF. In DNA, the CDR3 is TGTGCCAGCAGTGAGAGCTGGGGACCCGGGGAGCTGTTTTTT.

The V and J genes are TRBV5-1 and TRBJ1-5, with D maybe TRBD1 (6 bases). Trimming removed 0 bases from V and 3 bases from J, with 10 bases in between. Germline V gene lookup returns CDR1 SGHRS and CDR2 YFSETQ. CDR3 length: 15 residues. CDR3 in amino acids: CASSLGTATNQPQHF. The CDR3 DNA follows: TGCGCCAGCAGCTTGGGGACAGCAACCAATCAGCCCCAGCATTTT.

This clone is a singleton in its sample. V usage is TRBV9 and J usage is TRBJ1-3; D call uncertain. Germline V gene data show CDR1 as SGDLS and CDR2 as YYNGEE. CDR3 length: 15 amino acids. Between the trimmed V and J ends, which lost 3 bases and 0 bases, there was a span of 10 bases. CDR3 loop: CASSAGRGSGNTIYF. CDR3 nucleotides: TGTGCCAGCAGCGCCGGACGGGGCTCTGGAAACACCATATATTTT.

The chain is built from TRBV19 and TRBJ2-2; D gene unclear. The V gene lost 6 bases and the J gene lost 4 bases, with 21 bases spanning the gap. Germline V gene data show CDR1 as LNHDA and CDR2 as SQIVND (reference sequence). This CDR3 region has 17 residues. CDR3: CASSKLRTGVSTGELFF. The CDR3 coding sequence is TGTGCCAGTAGCAAGCTTAGGACCGGTGTCAGCACCGGGGAGCTGTTTTTT. Full variable domain (remainder filled in from reference TRBV19 and TRBJ2-2): DGGITQSPKYLFRKEGQNVTLSCEQNLNHDAMYWYRQDPGQGLRLIYYSQIVNDFQKGDIAEGYSVSREKKESFPLTVTSAQKNPTAFYLCASSKLRTGVSTGELFFGEGSRLTVL.

This clone was seen only once. The chain recombines TRBV5-1 with TRBJ2-1; TRBD2 aligns across 7 bases. J gave up 5 bases and V 3 bases, and 8 bases lay outside the gene matches. There are 15 residues in the CDR3. Germline CDR1 reads SGHRS; CDR2 reads YFSETQ. The CDR3 sequence: CASSSRTSADNEQFF. The CDR3 DNA sequence: TGCGCCAGCAGCTCCCGTACTAGCGCGGACAATGAGCAGTTCTTC.

The V gene is TRBV30, the J gene TRBJ1-5; D ambiguous. This CDR3 is built from 14 residues. Germline V CDR1 and CDR2: GTSNPN, SVGIG (reference sequence). The V end lost 2 bases, the J end lost 4 bases, and 12 bases lay between the germline ends. CDR3 region: CAWSTAGANQPQHF. The CDR3 nucleotides are TGTGCCTGGAGTACCGCAGGAGCTAATCAGCCCCAGCATTTT.

V gene TRBV5-4 combines with J gene TRBJ1-2; D unclear. Germline V gene sequence: CDR1 SGHNT, CDR2 YYREEE (reference sequence). Trimming stripped 4 bases from V and 5 bases from J, with 9 bases between. CDR3 length: 12 residues. The CDR3 sequence: CASSTPSYGYTF. The DNA of the CDR3 is TGTGCCAGCAGCACCCCTTCTTATGGCTACACCTTC.

A single count supports this clone. CDR3 amino acids: CASSTGAGANVLTF. CDR3 sequence (DNA): TGTGCCAGCAGTACAGGGGCTGGGGCCAACGTCCTGACTTTC. This chain connects TRBV6-5 to TRBJ2-6, with 7 nucleotides matching TRBD1. J lost 2 bases, V lost 5 bases, and 0 bases had no gene match. Germline V gives CDR1 MNHEY, CDR2 SVGAGI. The CDR3 totals 14 residues.

This rearrangement joins TRBV7-9 to TRBJ2-1, with a weak D call TRBD1 (6 bases). The CDR3 contains 18 residues. V lost 0 bases to trimming and J lost 5 bases, with 20 bases between them. Germline loops: CDR1 SEHNR, CDR2 FQNEAQ (reference sequence). CDR3 sequence: CASSLAQSAGALNNEQFF. DNA of the CDR3: TGTGCCAGCAGCTTAGCGCAATCGGCAGGGGCCTTAAACAATGAGCAGTTCTTC.

This clone was observed a single time. The rearrangement joins TRBV7-3 to TRBJ2-5; 10 bases fit TRBD2. With 2 bases clipped from V and 1 base from J, the junction kept 10 bases outside the gene matches. The CDR3 is 18 amino acids. Germline V lookup: CDR1 SGHTA, CDR2 FQGTGA. The CDR3 is CASSLQPSGGDFQETQYF. DNA of the CDR3: TGTGCCAGCAGCTTACAGCCTAGCGGGGGAGATTTCCAAGAGACCCAGTACTTC. The full variable domain, rest sourced from reference TRBV7-3 and TRBJ2-5, is GAGVSQTPSNKVTEKGKYVELRCDPISGHTALYWYRQSLGQGPEFLIYFQGTGAADDSGLPNDRFFAVRPEGSVSTLKIQRTERGDSAVYLCASSLQPSGGDFQETQYFGPGTRLLVL.

This clone was recorded a few times. The chain links TRBV5-6 to TRBJ1-3; perhaps TRBD1 as D (5 bases). The CDR3 consists of 13 residues. V was trimmed by 4 bases and J by 7 bases, leaving 12 bases between them. Germline V gene lookup returns CDR1 SGHDT and CDR2 YYEEEE. DNA for the CDR3: TGTGCCAGCAGCCCGGGGGAGAGGAACACCATATATTTT. Its translation is CASSPGERNTIYF.

The V call is TRBV29-1, the J call TRBJ2-3; TRBD2 agrees at 14 bases. The CDR3 is 16 amino acids. The germline V gene encodes CDR1 SQVTM and CDR2 ANQGSEA. The junction had 8 bases not matched to a gene; V was cut back by 3 bases and J by 6 bases. For the CDR3, the DNA is TGCAGCGTTGAGGAGACTAGCGGGGGGGCTAGCGATACGCAGTATTTT. Protein sequence: CSVEETSGGASDTQYF.

With respect to this clone: The identical CDR3 is also encoded by other nucleotide sequences in the sample. This chain joins TRBV15 and TRBJ2-7, with D possibly TRBD2 on 7 matching bases. The CDR3 is made up of 14 amino acids. V was clipped by 1 base and J by 3 bases, with 10 bases between them. Germline CDR1 reads LNHNV; CDR2 reads YYDKDF (reference sequence). The CDR3 here is CATSRAGGGYEQYF. The CDR3 DNA reads TGTGCCACCAGCAGAGCGGGGGGCGGCTACGAGCAGTACTTC.

The rearrangement uses TRBV30 and TRBJ1-4; D ambiguous. The length of the CDR3 is 13 residues. Germline CDR1 is GTSNPN and CDR2 is SVGIG (reference sequence). Trimming removed 2 bases at V and 4 bases at J, with 8 bases between. CDR3 DNA sequence: TGTGCCTGGAGTCTCTCTCGTAATGAAAAACTGTTTTTT. Protein product: CAWSLSRNEKLFF.

Note on this clone: This sample includes further DNA sequences coding for the same CDR3. J is TRBJ1-2 and V is TRBV5-4; maybe TRBD1 (5 bases). Germline CDR1 SGHNT, CDR2 YYREEE (reference sequence). The length of the CDR3 is 13 residues. The V gene lost 4 bases and the J gene lost 2 bases, with 9 bases spanning the gap. This CDR3 is CASSPDKNYGYTF. The CDR3 nucleotides read TGTGCCAGCAGCCCGGACAAAAACTATGGCTACACCTTC. Based on the CDR3 plus reference TRBV5-4 and TRBJ1-2, the full variable domain is ETGVTQSPTHLIKTRGQQVTLRCSSQSGHNTVSWYQQALGQGPQFIFQYYREEENGRGNFPPRFSGLQFPNYSSELNVNALELDDSALYLCASSPDKNYGYTFGSGTRLTVV.

The rearrangement links TRBV21-1 to TRBJ2-4; TRBD1 reflects the table's D call only, with no check against the DNA. TRBV21-1 is a listed pseudogene. The CDR3 extends over 17 amino acids. DNA for the CDR3: TGTGCCAGCAGCAAAGGGGCCTCGGCCCTAGCCAAAAACATTCAGTACTTC. This codes for CASSKGASALAKNIQYF.

The gene calls are TRBV5-4 and TRBJ2-7; 14 positions match TRBD2. Looked up from germline, CDR1 is SGHNT and CDR2 is YYREEE (reference sequence). The CDR3 consists of 17 residues. Germline trimming cut 3 bases from V and 0 bases from J; bases unmatched to any gene: 5. CDR3 residues: CASSYGLAGGYSYEQYF. The CDR3 DNA is TGTGCCAGCAGCTACGGACTAGCGGGAGGATACTCCTACGAGCAGTACTTC. Filled out from reference TRBV5-4 and TRBJ2-7, the complete variable domain reads ETGVTQSPTHLIKTRGQQVTLRCSSQSGHNTVSWYQQALGQGPQFIFQYYREEENGRGNFPPRFSGLQFPNYSSELNVNALELDDSALYLCASSYGLAGGYSYEQYFGPGTRLTVT.